This entry lists 19 T cell receptor beta chains sequenced from one sample in a study of T cells in localized non-small cell lung cancer. Libraries were prepared by immunoSEQ multiplex PCR; TCRdb keeps only in-frame clonotypes and omits some of them. The sample contains roughly 40,000 clones, around 86% of which appear only once. The sequenced sample was peripheral blood, obtained before any cancer treatment. Receptor source: a man aged 18-55 years with stage I lung adenocarcinoma.

The rearrangement joins TRBV19 to TRBJ2-3, with a possible D match to TRBD2 (5 bases). Germline V gene lookup returns CDR1 LNHDA and CDR2 SQIVND (reference sequence). The CDR3 totals 13 residues. V shed 5 bases and J shed 8 bases, with 14 bases lying between them. CDR3 in DNA: TGTGCCAGTAGTGACACCCACGGAGGTACGCAGTATTTT. The encoded protein is CASSDTHGGTQYF.

This clone was counted between two and nine times. V is TRBV7-3 and J is TRBJ1-6, with 10 bases matching TRBD1. Germline-derived CDR1 and CDR2 are SGHTA and FQGTGA. The CDR3 spans 15 residues. Trimming at V came to 5 bases and at J to 12 bases, leaving 10 bases not matched to a gene. The CDR3 loop is CASSLGQGGREPLHF. CDR3 nucleotides: TGTGCCAGCAGCCTCGGACAGGGGGGAAGGGAACCCCTCCACTTT.

CDR3 protein: CASSEAWQDYQPQHF. CDR3 in DNA: TGTGCCAGCAGTGAAGCGTGGCAGGATTATCAGCCCCAGCATTTT. The rearrangement joins TRBV6-1 to TRBJ1-5; no definite D call. The length of the CDR3 is 15 residues. Trimming cost V 0 bases and J 5 bases, with 11 bases left between them. In germline, CDR1 is MNHNS, CDR2 SASEGT.

The genes are TRBV19 and TRBJ1-1; the match to TRBD1 covers 7 bases. CDR1 and CDR2 from the germline V gene are LNHDA and SQIVND (reference sequence). This CDR3 has 16 residues. J was trimmed by 4 bases and V by 5 bases; bases with no gene match: 13. The CDR3 DNA follows: TGTGCCAGTAGTCCGTGGGGACAGAGTTCGAGCACTGAAGCTTTCTTT. It encodes CASSPWGQSSSTEAFF.

The V and J genes are TRBV5-1 and TRBJ2-7; 7 bases agree with TRBD1. The CDR3 extends over 14 amino acids. Germline V gene lookup returns CDR1 SGHRS and CDR2 YFSETQ. V was pared by 3 bases and J by 4 bases, with 7 bases of the junction left unmatched. CDR3 amino acids: CASSSDRASYEQYF. DNA for the CDR3: TGCGCCAGCAGCTCTGACAGGGCGAGTTACGAGCAGTACTTC.

This clone has a single count. The rearrangement links TRBV29-1 to TRBJ1-2; D not certain. V lost 3 bases to trimming and J lost 5 bases, with 10 bases between them. From germline, CDR1 is SQVTM and CDR2 ANQGSEA. This CDR3 has 12 residues. The CDR3 reads CSVDSAAYGYTF. The CDR3 region has the DNA TGCAGCGTTGATTCGGCGGCGTATGGCTACACCTTC.

This CDR3 reads CASSQGKVEPSSYEQYF. CDR3 DNA: TGTGCCAGCAGCCAAGGAAAAGTGGAACCTTCATCCTACGAGCAGTACTTC. V and J are TRBV4-2 and TRBJ2-7; D gene ambiguous. The CDR3 has 17 amino acids. CDR1 is LGHNA, CDR2 YNFKEQ, per germline. V lost 1 base, J lost 1 base, and 17 bases lay in between.

This chain connects TRBV13 to TRBJ2-7, with 10 positions matching TRBD1. J gave up 2 bases and V 2 bases, and 3 bases lay outside the gene matches. The CDR3 runs 15 residues. From germline, CDR1 is PRHDT and CDR2 FYEKMQ (reference sequence). CDR3 region: CASSLLGQGPYEQYF. The CDR3 coding sequence is TGTGCCAGCAGCTTATTGGGACAGGGGCCCTACGAGCAGTACTTC. Filled out from reference TRBV13 and TRBJ2-7, the complete variable domain reads AAGVIQSPRHLIKEKRETATLKCYPIPRHDTVYWYQQGPGQDPQFLISFYEKMQSDKGSIPDRFSAQQFSDYHSELNMSSLELGDSALYFCASSLLGQGPYEQYFGPGTRLTVT.

In its sample, this clone was seen a few times. The chain uses TRBV10-3 and TRBJ1-4; D not resolved. This CDR3 region has 13 residues. Germline CDR1 and CDR2: ENHRY and SYGVKD. The V and J ends lost 2 bases and 11 bases respectively, with 12 bases between them. CDR3 DNA: TGTGCCATCAGTGAGACGGACCAAACGAAACTGTTTTTT. Protein sequence: CAISETDQTKLFF.

The count of this clone is one. The gene calls are TRBV6-5 and TRBJ1-2; D gene unclear. The germline V gene encodes CDR1 MNHEY and CDR2 SVGAGI. CDR3 length equals 14 residues. V was cut by 2 bases and J by 2 bases, with 9 bases left in between. In DNA form, the CDR3 reads TGTGCCAGCAGTTACGCCGAGGGAAACTATGGCTACACCTTC. Translation gives CASSYAEGNYGYTF.

This sequence joins TRBV29-1 and TRBJ1-5; tentative D call: TRBD1 (5 bases). V lost 4 bases and J 0 bases, leaving 10 bases between the germline ends. The CDR3 covers 14 residues. Germline V gene lookup returns CDR1 SQVTM and CDR2 ANQGSEA. The CDR3 coding sequence is TGCAGCGTTGTTGGGACCGATAGCAATCAGCCCCAGCATTTT. It encodes CSVVGTDSNQPQHF.

This chain links TRBV7-8 with TRBJ1-5; D is unresolved. Germline lookup yields CDR1 SGHVS and CDR2 FQNEAQ. The CDR3 loop spans 19 amino acids. The V gene lost 1 base and the J gene lost 0 bases, with 19 bases spanning the gap. CDR3 nucleotides: TGTGCCAGCAGCTTAGGCCCCGACATGTTATCTTATAGCAATCAGCCCCAGCATTTT. Translation: CASSLGPDMLSYSNQPQHF. Using reference TRBV7-8 and TRBJ1-5 for the parts outside the CDR3, the full variable domain is GAGVSQSPRYKVAKRGQDVALRCDPISGHVSLFWYQQALGQGPEFLTYFQNEAQLDKSGLPSDRFFAERPEGSVSTLKIQRTQQEDSAVYLCASSLGPDMLSYSNQPQHFGDGTRLSIL.

The chain employs TRBV23-1 and TRBJ2-7; D is uncertain. TRBV23-1 is an ORF; its function is uncertain. V lost 0 bases and J 4 bases, leaving 7 bases between the germline ends. The CDR3 loop spans 13 amino acids. The CDR3, as DNA: TGCGCCAGCAGTCAATCTACTGGATACGAGCAGTACTTC. It encodes CASSQSTGYEQYF.

The CDR3 spells CASTPNGGPGETQYF. The CDR3 DNA is TGTGCCAGCACCCCCAACGGGGGGCCTGGGGAGACCCAGTACTTC. The chain employs TRBV6-4 and TRBJ2-5; TRBD2 is a possible D gene (7 bases). This CDR3 has 15 residues. Trimming left V 7 bases short and J 5 bases short, with 20 bases between. Germline V gene sequence: CDR1 MRHNA, CDR2 SNTAGT.

The chain links TRBV27 to TRBJ1-5; D gene unclear. The CDR3 has 11 residues. Germline V lookup: CDR1 MNHEY, CDR2 SMNVEV (reference sequence). The ends were cut back, 6 bases at V and 8 bases at J, with 8 bases in the middle. CDR3 region: CASSVHEPQHF. The CDR3 DNA reads as TGTGCCAGCAGCGTTCATGAGCCCCAGCATTTT.

CDR3 in amino acids: CASSQFPSAGETQYF. Here the CDR3 DNA reads TGCGCCAGCAGCCAATTTCCTTCAGCGGGAGAGACCCAGTACTTC. The J gene is TRBJ2-5, the V gene TRBV4-1; possibly TRBD2 for D (6 bases). The CDR3 is 15 amino acids. V lost 2 bases and J 4 bases, leaving 14 bases between the germline ends. Germline-derived CDR1 and CDR2 are MGHRA and YSYEKL.

This chain uses TRBV5-4 with TRBJ1-4; D gene uncertain. Trimming removed 3 bases from V and 7 bases from J, with 16 bases in between. Per germline, CDR1 SGHNT and CDR2 YYREEE (reference sequence). CDR3 size: 15 residues. Here the CDR3 DNA reads TGTGCCAGCAGCTCTAAAACTACCCCGGGTGAAAAACTGTTTTTT. It yields the protein CASSSKTTPGEKLFF.

This sequence joins TRBV30 and TRBJ2-1; D is tentatively TRBD1 or TRBD2 (5 bases each). Germline V lookup: CDR1 GTSNPN, CDR2 SVGIG (reference sequence). The germline V and J ends were trimmed by 6 bases and 10 bases, with 16 bases remaining between them. This CDR3 is built from 12 residues. CDR3 nucleotides: TGTGCCTGCCGGGGACCCGAACGCGAGCAGTTCTTC. Protein sequence: CACRGPEREQFF.

The chain links TRBV5-4 to TRBJ2-7; D could derive from TRBD1 or TRBD2 (5 bases each). The CDR3 has 15 residues. V lost 0 bases to trimming and J lost 3 bases, with 13 bases between them. In germline, CDR1 is SGHNT, CDR2 YYREEE (reference sequence). The CDR3 spells CASSLDTGPFYEQYF. The CDR3 DNA reads TGTGCCAGCAGCTTGGATACGGGGCCCTTCTACGAGCAGTACTTC.